This T cell receptor beta chain was identified during a study of Graves' ophthalmopathy and Graves' hyperthyroidism. Findings and limits, study-wide: Blood shared most expanded thyroid clonotypes above 0.001 frequency.

Lactation, pregnancy, uncontrolled infections and other autoimmune diseases were all grounds for excluding patients. Orbital computed tomography, thyroid ultrasound, TRAb, serum thyroxine and clinical symptoms formed the basis of diagnosis. The source of the PBMCs was approximately 9.5 ml of fresh peripheral blood. Amplifying from RNA transcripts, the study obtained TCR beta CDR3 regions. RT-PCR in the first round used HTBI primers; a second-round multiplex PCR followed. TCRdb re-derived calls from the multiplex PCR reads in MiXCR, one entry per CDR3 protein. The sample has more than 300,000 distinct CDR3 sequences; roughly 14% are singletons. The sample holds many counts of this clonotype. Its matching antigen is unknown. CDR1 and CDR2 from the germline V gene are MDHEN and SYDVKM. This CDR3 region has 14 residues. V was shortened by 4 bases and J by 5 bases, with 14 bases between the two germline ends.

Source material: peripheral blood. The TCR was taken from a young woman with stable Graves' hyperthyroidism. The chain joins TRBV28 to TRBJ1-2; no clear D gene. In DNA form, the CDR3 reads TGTGCCAGCAGTTCCCCGGGAGAGTCTTATGGCTACACCTTC. The encoded protein is CASSSPGESYGYTF.